The 27 T cell receptor beta chains presented below share a single source sample, sequenced in a study of CD8+CD57+ T cells in acquired aplastic anemia. Patients who underwent sequencing had shown CD8+CD57+ cell expansion by flow cytometry. TCR beta VDJ and CDR3 profiles were obtained from a genomic DNA template. TCRdb re-called the reads with MiXCR, one entry per CDR3 protein. The sample includes around 430,000 distinct CDR3 sequences, over 25% seen only once; the top ten take 0.82%. Material for sequencing was sorted CD4+, CD8+, or CD8+CD57+ T cells (not recorded which) from PBMCs. Every receptor here comes from a human donor with aplastic anemia.

This clonotype has ten or more counts. V and J are TRBV2 and TRBJ2-1, with D hard to call. From germline, CDR1 is SNHLY and CDR2 FYNNEI. The CDR3 spans 13 residues. Trimming cost V 8 bases and J 0 bases, with 8 bases left between them. As DNA, the CDR3 is TGTGCCAGCGGCATGAGCTCCTACAATGAGCAGTTCTTC. Protein sequence: CASGMSSYNEQFF.

This clonotype occurred a few times. The chain links TRBV5-6 to TRBJ2-1; a weak D match, TRBD1 (6 bases). V lost 1 base, J lost 6 bases, and 8 bases lay in between. From germline, CDR1 is SGHDT and CDR2 YYEEEE. The CDR3 length is 13 residues. Here the CDR3 reads CASSLTGRNEQFF. CDR3 coding DNA: TGTGCCAGCAGCTTGACAGGGCGCAATGAGCAGTTCTTC.

In this sample, this clonotype turned up once. The chain recombines TRBV7-9 with TRBJ1-6; no definite D call. Trimming stripped 5 bases from V and 5 bases from J, with 10 bases between. The CDR3 has 14 residues. CDR1 and CDR2 from the germline V gene are SEHNR and FQNEAQ (reference sequence). For the CDR3, the DNA is TGTGCCAGCAGCCCTGGGCAGGATAATTCACCCCTCCACTTT. It is translated as CASSPGQDNSPLHF.

This clonotype was seen only a few times. The V gene is TRBV12-3 or TRBV12-4, the J gene TRBJ1-3, with D possibly TRBD1 on 6 matching bases. V was clipped by 4 bases and J by 2 bases, with 15 bases between them. There are 16 residues in the CDR3. This CDR3 reads CASSSLTGVAGNTIYF. The CDR3 bases are TGTGCCAGCAGTTCCCTGACAGGCGTAGCTGGAAACACCATATATTTT.

V and J are TRBV12-5 and TRBJ2-7; possibly TRBD1 or TRBD2 for D (6 bases each). Germline-derived CDR1 and CDR2 are LGHNT and FRNRAP. This CDR3 is 14 amino acids long. Deletions cut 7 bases from V and 2 bases from J, with 15 bases between. Here the CDR3 reads CASVLAGEAYEQYF. In DNA, the CDR3 is TGTGCTAGTGTTCTCGCAGGGGAGGCCTACGAGCAGTACTTC.

As for this clonotype: A read error is possible here, since a much larger clone lies one base away. The chain uses TRBV20-1 and TRBJ2-7, with D tentatively TRBD1 (6 bases). Germline-derived CDR1 and CDR2 are DFQATT and SNEGSKA (reference sequence). The CDR3 sequence is 11 residues long. DNA of the CDR3: TGCGGTGCTGAACAGGGACCTCTTGCGTACTTC. Its translation is CGAEQGPLAYF.

This clonotype appeared a few times. This chain connects TRBV20-1 to TRBJ2-1, with TRBD1 matching over 7 bases. This CDR3 region has 13 residues. Germline values: CDR1 DFQATT, CDR2 SNEGSKA (reference sequence). V shed 1 base and J 7 bases; nucleotides not matched to a gene: 4. The CDR3 is CSARGDRVNEQFF. CDR3 bases: TGCAGTGCTAGAGGTGACAGGGTGAATGAGCAGTTCTTC.

This clonotype has only one observation. The chain couples TRBV12-3 or TRBV12-4 to TRBJ2-2, with TRBD1 matching 8 bases. The J segment lost 6 bases and the V segment lost 6 bases, leaving 9 bases of the junction unmatched. The CDR3 sequence is 15 residues long. CDR3 coding DNA: TGTGCCAGCAGCCCCACAGGGGGGTTTGCCGGGGAGCTGTTTTTT. Protein: CASSPTGGFAGELFF.

This clonotype was observed at least ten times. The chain couples TRBV25-1 to TRBJ1-6; D perhaps matches TRBD1 (5 bases). This CDR3 contains 16 residues. Trimming took off 0 bases at V and 6 bases at J, with 12 bases between the two ends. Germline V gives CDR1 MGHDK, CDR2 SYGVNS. CDR3 nucleotides: TGTGCCAGCAGTGAATATAGGCCCAGGGTTAATTCACCCCTCCACTTT. It yields the protein CASSEYRPRVNSPLHF.

This clonotype was detected only a few times. This chain uses TRBV29-1 with TRBJ2-7; 12 bases agree with TRBD2. The CDR3 covers 14 residues. Looked up from germline, CDR1 is SQVTM and CDR2 is ANQGSEA. V shed 4 bases and J 2 bases; nucleotides not matched to a gene: 3. CDR3 residues: CSVGASGGAYEQYF. DNA for the CDR3: TGCAGCGTTGGGGCTAGCGGGGGGGCCTACGAGCAGTACTTC.

This chain joins TRBV15 and TRBJ1-1; 7 bases are a match to TRBD1. V shed 5 bases, J shed 2 bases, and the junction held 8 bases outside the gene matches. This CDR3 contains 15 residues. Germline CDR1 is LNHNV and CDR2 is YYDKDF (reference sequence). The CDR3 region is CATSAGGTGNTEAFF. The CDR3 nucleotides read TGTGCCACCAGCGCAGGGGGTACGGGAAACACTGAAGCTTTCTTT.

J is TRBJ2-7 and V is TRBV2; no definite D call. CDR3 size: 14 residues. Germline V gene data show CDR1 as SNHLY and CDR2 as FYNNEI. V lost 7 bases and J lost 0, with 13 bases in between. The CDR3 loop reads CASTKSGSSYEQYF. CDR3 sequence (DNA): TGTGCCAGCACCAAATCCGGGTCCTCCTACGAGCAGTACTTC.

This clonotype was recorded many times. The genes are TRBV10-2 and TRBJ2-4, with D possibly being TRBD1 or TRBD2 (6 bases each). V gave up 5 bases and J gave up 9 bases, with 14 bases separating them. Germline V gene data show CDR1 as WSHSY and CDR2 as SAAADI. This CDR3 contains 13 residues. The CDR3 DNA follows: TGCGCCAGCAGTCTAGAGGGGGAGGCCATTCAGTACTTC. Its translation is CASSLEGEAIQYF.

CDR3 loop: CSARVSNTDTQYF. In DNA form, the CDR3 reads TGCAGTGCTAGAGTATCAAACACAGATACGCAGTATTTT. The V call is TRBV20-1, the J call TRBJ2-3; D unclear. Germline V CDR1 and CDR2: DFQATT, SNEGSKA (reference sequence). Trimming removed 1 base from V and 2 bases from J, with 7 bases in between. This CDR3 is built from 13 residues.

This clonotype was detected many times. V usage is TRBV7-3 and J usage is TRBJ2-3; D is tentatively TRBD1 or TRBD2 (5 bases each). This CDR3 has 14 residues. V was clipped by 6 bases and J by 1 base, with 11 bases between them. Germline CDR1 reads SGHTA; CDR2 reads FQGTGA. As DNA, the CDR3 is TGTGCCAGCAGGGAAGGGACCGGCACAGATACGCAGTATTTT. Residues: CASREGTGTDTQYF.

As concerns this clonotype: This could be a read error, since a much larger clone is one nucleotide away. In this CDR3 the conserved last residue, phenylalanine or tryptophan, is missing, so a read error is likely. The chain couples TRBV19 to TRBJ1-5; D might be TRBD1 (6 bases). The CDR3 spans 16 residues. Between the trimmed V and J ends, which lost 4 bases and 6 bases, there was a span of 19 bases. Germline values: CDR1 LNHDA, CDR2 SQIVND (reference sequence). CDR3 nucleotides: TGTGCCAGTAGTACGTCTCGGGGGGGCGGTGGTCAGCCCCAGCATTCT. This translates into CASSTSRGGGGQPQHS.

The chain carries TRBV6-5 and TRBJ2-6; no firm D call. Germline lookup yields CDR1 MNHEY and CDR2 SVGAGI. V was shortened by 1 base and J by 1 base, with 5 bases between the two germline ends. The CDR3 is made up of 15 amino acids. The CDR3 nucleotides are TGTGCCAGCAGTTACTTCGCATCTGGGGCCAACGTCCTGACTTTC. It specifies CASSYFASGANVLTF.

This clonotype appeared once. The chain has TRBV7-2 and TRBJ1-4, with 9 positions matching TRBD1. J lost 5 bases, V lost 3 bases, and 4 bases had no gene match. Germline V gene lookup returns CDR1 SGHTA and CDR2 FQGNSA. This CDR3 comprises 15 residues. The CDR3 reads CASSFGTGQNEKLFF. The CDR3 nucleotides read TGTGCCAGCAGCTTCGGGACAGGGCAAAATGAAAAACTGTTTTTT.

V and J are TRBV24-1 and TRBJ2-2; perhaps D is TRBD1 or TRBD2 (5 bases each). This CDR3 region has 14 residues. The V end was cut by 4 bases, the J end by 3 bases, with 8 bases between. Germline loops: CDR1 KGHDR, CDR2 SFDVKD. This CDR3 reads CATSDRDHTGELFF. The CDR3 coding sequence is TGTGCCACCAGTGACCGGGACCACACCGGGGAGCTGTTTTTT.

The gene calls are TRBV29-1 and TRBJ2-7; TRBD2 aligns across 12 bases. The V gene end was trimmed by 8 bases and the J gene end by 6 bases; junction bases not matched to a gene: 8. This CDR3 has 13 amino acids. CDR1 is SQVTM and CDR2 is ANQGSEA in the germline V gene. The CDR3 spells CSSGTSGWAEQYF. In nucleotides, the CDR3 is TGCAGCTCCGGGACTAGCGGGTGGGCCGAGCAGTACTTC.

This clonotype appeared a single time. This chain's CDR3 is CASSYTQNFRDSANQPQHF. The CDR3 region has the DNA TGTGCCAGCAGTTACACCCAGAACTTCCGGGACAGTGCCAATCAGCCCCAGCATTTT. The chain recombines TRBV6-2 or TRBV6-3 with TRBJ1-5; 7 bases are shared with TRBD1. The germline V gene has CDR1 MNHEY and CDR2 SVGEGT. The ends lost 2 bases at V and 3 bases at J; junction bases unmatched: 16. The CDR3 totals 19 residues.

This clonotype was recorded at least ten times. The V call is TRBV5-6, the J call TRBJ1-6; D is unclear. Germline V gives CDR1 SGHDT, CDR2 YYEEEE. This CDR3 comprises 14 residues. V was cut by 1 base and J by 8 bases, with 10 bases left in between. CDR3: CASSLQADYSPLHF. The CDR3, as DNA: TGTGCCAGCAGCTTGCAAGCAGACTATTCACCCCTCCACTTT.

The chain combines TRBV29-1 with TRBJ2-2; tentative D call: TRBD2 (7 bases). Germline CDR1 SQVTM, CDR2 ANQGSEA. CDR3 size: 13 residues. Trimming took 4 bases from V and 2 from J, leaving 8 bases between them. CDR3 amino acids: CSVGGGNTGELFF. The CDR3 DNA reads TGCAGCGTTGGGGGGGGCAACACCGGGGAGCTGTTTTTT.

A single count supports this clonotype. This chain joins TRBV27 and TRBJ2-1; weak D call: TRBD2 (6 bases). The CDR3 spans 14 residues. V was trimmed by 4 bases and J by 6 bases, leaving 13 bases between them. Germline values: CDR1 MNHEY, CDR2 SMNVEV (reference sequence). The CDR3 spells CASSSRLVPNEQFF. As DNA, the CDR3 is TGTGCCAGCAGTTCAAGACTAGTCCCCAATGAGCAGTTCTTC.

The rearrangement links TRBV4-1 to TRBJ1-1; D remains unclear. The V end lost 4 bases, the J end lost 1 base, and 13 bases lay between the germline ends. Germline loops: CDR1 MGHRA, CDR2 YSYEKL. The CDR3 extends over 15 amino acids. DNA of the CDR3: TGCGCCAGCAGCCTAGGAGGATTAGAGAACACTGAAGCTTTCTTT. Residues: CASSLGGLENTEAFF.

This clonotype occurred a few times. Mismatch with germline at one junction end may stem from a read error. V is TRBV2 and J is TRBJ1-5; D ambiguous. CDR3 size: 8 residues. CDR1 SNHLY and CDR2 FYNNEI come from the germline V gene. This CDR3 is CASSDRGF. CDR3 DNA: TGTGCCAGCAGTGATCGGGGTTTT.

The CDR3 nucleotides are TGTGCCAGCTGGAAGGCCTCAGGAACCTACGAGCAGTACTTC. Translated: CASWKASGTYEQYF. The chain uses TRBV2 and TRBJ2-7; D unclear. CDR3 length: 14 amino acids. V was trimmed by 8 bases and J by 2 bases, leaving 16 bases between them. Per the germline V gene, CDR1 is SNHLY and CDR2 is FYNNEI.